These 27 T cell receptor beta chains were sequenced from one sample in a study of cytomegalovirus exposure and HLA in healthy donors (dated by TCRdb to about 2017). The method behind the library was the immunoSEQ multiplex PCR assay. For the multiplex PCR, a mixture combining 60 forward primers for TCR Vbeta segments and 13 reverse primers for TCR Jbeta segments was used. Held by TCRdb, this immuneACCESS table contains in-frame sequences only and omits some clones. Under half of the omission traces to an unresolved V gene where checked; the cause of the rest is unknown. This sample comprises about 94,000 clones, 74% of them detected only once. Under 25% of the sample rests with the top ten. The sequencing input was PBMCs. The source of these receptors is a man younger than 40 in good health and CMV-seropositive.

This chain links TRBV11-1 with TRBJ2-1; tentatively, D is TRBD2 (5 bases). V lost 0 bases and J lost 5, with 8 bases in between. Germline CDR1 and CDR2: SGHAT and FQDESV (reference sequence). The CDR3 runs to 14 residues. DNA for the CDR3: TGTGCCAGCAGCTTAGCGAGCGGAAACAATGAGCAGTTCTTC. It specifies CASSLASGNNEQFF.

This chain joins TRBV2 and TRBJ2-3; tentatively, D is TRBD2 (6 bases). Germline lookup yields CDR1 SNHLY and CDR2 FYNNEI. The CDR3 spans 15 residues. Trimming removed 5 bases from V and 10 bases from J, with 22 bases in between. CDR3: CASSLTGGNLRSQYF. The CDR3 bases are TGTGCCAGCAGTCTGACTGGCGGGAACCTACGGTCGCAGTATTTT.

The chain recombines TRBV27 with TRBJ2-3; 12 bases align to TRBD2. This CDR3 is 14 amino acids long. The V segment lost 9 bases and the J segment 6 bases; nucleotides outside the gene matches: 7. CDR1 is MNHEY and CDR2 is SMNVEV in the germline V gene (reference sequence). This chain's CDR3 is CASSSGRVSDTQYF. CDR3 DNA sequence: TGTGCCAGTTCTAGCGGGAGGGTAAGCGATACGCAGTATTTT.

This clone was counted a single time. V is TRBV2 and J is TRBJ1-2; TRBD1 agrees at 7 bases. The CDR3 is 14 amino acids. CDR1 and CDR2 (germline): SNHLY, FYNNEI. With V trimmed by 4 bases and J by 3 bases, 5 bases remained unmatched. The CDR3 nucleotides are TGTGCCAGCAGTGGGGGGACAGTGGACTATGGCTACACCTTC. It yields the protein CASSGGTVDYGYTF.

This clone came up once. This chain uses TRBV7-6 with TRBJ2-1, with TRBD2 matching 7 bases. Germline CDR1 reads SGHVS; CDR2 reads FNYEAQ. V trimming: 1 base; J trimming: 0 bases; junction bases outside the gene matches: 15. CDR3 length: 20 amino acids. CDR3 loop: CASSLVVGLVAGSSYNEQFF. In DNA form, the CDR3 reads TGTGCCAGCAGCTTAGTAGTGGGTTTAGTAGCGGGTAGCTCCTACAATGAGCAGTTCTTC. Filled out from reference TRBV7-6 and TRBJ2-1, the complete variable domain reads GAGVSQSPRYKVTKRGQDVALRCDPISGHVSLYWYRQALGQGPEFLTYFNYEAQQDKSGLPNDRFSAERPEGSISTLTIQRTEQRDSAMYRCASSLVVGLVAGSSYNEQFFGPGTRLTVL.

The gene calls are TRBV19 and TRBJ1-5; 7 bases are a match to TRBD1. The CDR3 is made up of 13 amino acids. J gave up 11 bases and V 3 bases, and 7 bases lay outside the gene matches. Germline CDR1 reads LNHDA; CDR2 reads SQIVND (reference sequence). CDR3 sequence: CASSIADREAQHF. As DNA, the CDR3 is TGTGCCAGTAGTATCGCCGACAGGGAAGCCCAGCATTTT.

This chain's CDR3 is CASSYSTGGKNTIYF. The CDR3 DNA reads as TGTGCCAGCAGTTACTCGACGGGGGGGAAAAACACCATATATTTT. V is TRBV6-5 and J is TRBJ1-3, with D tentatively TRBD1 (5 bases). The CDR3 has 15 amino acids. V was cut by 0 bases and J by 6 bases, with 12 bases left in between. Germline loops: CDR1 MNHEY, CDR2 SVGAGI.

The rearrangement links TRBV10-1 to TRBJ2-7; 8 nucleotides agree with TRBD2. Trimming at V came to 4 bases and at J to 0 bases, leaving 14 bases not matched to a gene. The CDR3 totals 18 residues. The germline CDR1 and CDR2 sequences are WNHNN and SYGVQD (reference sequence). The CDR3: CASSGPTNSGVSSYEQYF. CDR3 bases: TGCGCCAGCAGTGGCCCGACGAATAGCGGGGTCAGCTCCTACGAGCAGTACTTC.

This clone showed up just a few times. The rearrangement joins TRBV4-2 to TRBJ2-3, with a weak D call TRBD1 (5 bases). The CDR3 contains 15 residues. Germline lookup yields CDR1 LGHNA and CDR2 YNFKEQ. The ends were cut back, 4 bases at V and 1 base at J, with 12 bases in the middle. CDR3 bases: TGTGCCAGCAGCCCCCAGGGCGGCGGCACAGATACGCAGTATTTT. Amino acid sequence: CASSPQGGGTDTQYF.

This clone was counted a single time. The V gene is TRBV14, the J gene TRBJ1-2, with 9 positions matching TRBD1. V dropped 4 bases and J dropped 3; count of bases not matched to a gene: 9. Germline V CDR1 and CDR2: SGHDN, FVKESK. The CDR3 consists of 16 residues. CDR3 coding DNA: TGTGCCAGCAGCCCCGCTGGGACAGGGCTTTACTATGGCTACACCTTC. Amino acids: CASSPAGTGLYYGYTF.

This clone showed up just once. V usage is TRBV2 and J usage is TRBJ2-7; D perhaps matches TRBD2 (6 bases). The length of the CDR3 is 12 residues. Trimming shortened V by 5 bases and J by 6 bases, and 11 bases separated the two germline ends. Germline-derived CDR1 and CDR2 are SNHLY and FYNNEI. This chain's CDR3 is CASSPQGGEQYF. CDR3 sequence (DNA): TGTGCCAGCAGTCCGCAGGGAGGCGAGCAGTACTTC.

The V gene is TRBV25-1, the J gene TRBJ1-1; 7 positions match TRBD1. Trimming took 2 bases from V and 5 from J; bases not matched to a gene: 11. Germline values: CDR1 MGHDK, CDR2 SYGVNS. The CDR3 totals 16 residues. The CDR3: CASSEDRVGRVTEAFF. CDR3 coding DNA: TGTGCCAGCAGTGAAGACAGGGTAGGAAGGGTGACTGAAGCTTTCTTT.

This chain joins TRBV2 and TRBJ2-7; the D gene is possibly TRBD2 (6 bases). CDR1 is SNHLY, CDR2 FYNNEI, per germline. This CDR3 region has 14 residues. The V gene lost 2 bases and the J gene lost 7 bases, with 15 bases spanning the gap. CDR3 sequence: CASSEYRGGGEQYF. The CDR3 DNA sequence: TGTGCCAGCAGTGAATACCGGGGTGGGGGGGAGCAGTACTTC.

J is TRBJ2-5 and V is TRBV5-8, with 9 bases lining up with TRBD1. V trimming: 5 bases; J trimming: 4 bases; junction bases outside the gene matches: 9. Germline V gene data show CDR1 as SGHTS and CDR2 as YDEGEE. This CDR3 region has 15 residues. Here the CDR3 DNA reads TGTGCCAGCAGTTTTATGGGGACAGGGCGAGAGACCCAGTACTTC. It is translated as CASSFMGTGRETQYF. Full variable domain (rest looked up from reference TRBV5-8 and TRBJ2-5): EAGVTQSPTHLIKTRGQQATLRCSPISGHTSVYWYQQALGLGLQFLLWYDEGEERNRGNFPPRFSGRQFPNYSSELNVNALELEDSALYLCASSFMGTGRETQYFGPGTRLLVL.

This clone turned up a few times. This chain connects TRBV10-3 to TRBJ2-1; 12 bases match TRBD2. Germline V gives CDR1 ENHRY, CDR2 SYGVKD. Losses at the gene ends were 10 bases for V and 5 bases for J; bases not matched to a gene: 9. This CDR3 is built from 15 residues. CDR3 region: CATIARTSGDNEQFF. The CDR3 coding sequence is TGTGCCACCATAGCCAGGACTAGCGGGGACAATGAGCAGTTCTTC.

There are a few counts of this clone. This chain connects TRBV7-8 to TRBJ2-1; D is possibly TRBD2 (6 bases). Germline V gene lookup returns CDR1 SGHVS and CDR2 FQNEAQ. V gave up 3 bases and J gave up 7 bases, with 13 bases separating them. The CDR3 loop spans 14 amino acids. CDR3 amino acids: CASSFSSDWNEQFF. The CDR3 coding sequence is TGTGCCAGCAGCTTTTCTAGCGACTGGAATGAGCAGTTCTTC.

This rearrangement joins TRBV11-3 to TRBJ1-1; TRBD1 matches 7 bases. V lost 4 bases to trimming and J lost 1 base; unmatched junction nucleotides: 6. This CDR3 has 15 residues. In germline, CDR1 is SGHNT, CDR2 YENEEA. In nucleotides, the CDR3 is TGTGCCAGCAGCTCGACAGGGCCCCGGAACACTGAAGCTTTCTTT. Translation gives CASSSTGPRNTEAFF.

The J gene is TRBJ1-5, the V gene TRBV6-6; 9 bases match TRBD1. This CDR3 is 16 amino acids long. The V segment lost 7 bases and the J segment 0 bases; nucleotides outside the gene matches: 7. Germline V gene sequence: CDR1 MNHNY, CDR2 SVGAGI (reference sequence). CDR3 sequence reads: CASIWTGEYSNQPQHF. The CDR3 DNA is TGTGCCAGCATTTGGACAGGGGAGTATAGCAATCAGCCCCAGCATTTT.

The chain links TRBV19 to TRBJ2-5, with 9 bases aligning to TRBD2. The CDR3 loop spans 13 amino acids. Germline V gene data show CDR1 as LNHDA and CDR2 as SQIVND (reference sequence). V lost 6 bases and J lost 5; bases outside the gene matches: 4. The CDR3 loop reads CASSGSGRETQYF. CDR3 DNA sequence: TGTGCCAGTAGCGGAAGCGGGAGGGAGACCCAGTACTTC.

This sequence joins TRBV5-1 and TRBJ2-3; possible D gene TRBD2, 6 bases. V was trimmed by 4 bases and J by 1 base, leaving 19 bases between them. This CDR3 spans 17 amino acids. CDR1 is SGHRS and CDR2 is YFSETQ in the germline V gene. CDR3 protein: CASSPAPGGLGTDTQYF. DNA for the CDR3: TGCGCCAGCAGCCCGGCCCCTGGAGGGCTCGGCACAGATACGCAGTATTTT. Supplemented by reference TRBV5-1 and TRBJ2-3, the full variable domain reads KAGVTQTPRYLIKTRGQQVTLSCSPISGHRSVSWYQQTPGQGLQFLFEYFSETQRNKGNFPGRFSGRQFSNSRSEMNVSTLELGDSALYLCASSPAPGGLGTDTQYFGPGTRLTVL.

The table lists this clone with many counts. This rearrangement joins TRBV5-8 to TRBJ1-2, with a weak D call TRBD1 (6 bases). This CDR3 is 14 amino acids long. Germline assignment: CDR1 SGHTS and CDR2 YDEGEE. V lost 0 bases to trimming and J lost 6 bases, with 12 bases between them. CDR3 protein: CASSLETQGNGYTF. The CDR3 nucleotides are TGTGCCAGCAGCTTGGAAACTCAGGGGAATGGCTACACCTTC.

The chain uses TRBV5-1 and TRBJ2-3; weak D call: TRBD2 (5 bases). CDR1 and CDR2 from the germline V gene are SGHRS and YFSETQ. This CDR3 contains 14 residues. The ends were cut back, 4 bases at V and 6 bases at J, with 15 bases in the middle. CDR3 loop: CASSVQDGGDTQYF. CDR3 nucleotides: TGCGCCAGCAGCGTTCAGGATGGCGGGGATACGCAGTATTTT.

The chain has TRBV7-8 and TRBJ1-5; TRBD1 matches at 7 bases. The CDR3 extends over 15 amino acids. The V segment lost 4 bases and the J segment 7 bases; nucleotides outside the gene matches: 10. Germline lookup yields CDR1 SGHVS and CDR2 FQNEAQ. The CDR3 DNA reads as TGTGCCAGCAGCTCGCAGACAGGGACGGCGCAGCCCCAGCATTTT. It is translated as CASSSQTGTAQPQHF.

The V and J genes are TRBV28 and TRBJ2-7; 8 bases are a match to TRBD2. Germline trimming cut 5 bases from V and 4 bases from J; bases unmatched to any gene: 7. The CDR3 loop spans 14 amino acids. Per germline, CDR1 MDHEN and CDR2 SYDVKM. The CDR3 region is CASSPRAGAYEQYF. The CDR3, as DNA: TGTGCCAGCAGTCCTCGAGCGGGAGCGTACGAGCAGTACTTC. The full variable domain, in which reference TRBV28 and TRBJ2-7 provide the parts outside the CDR3, is DVKVTQSSRYLVKRTGEKVFLECVQDMDHENMFWYRQDPGLGLRLIYFSYDVKMKEKGDIPEGYSVSREKKERFSLILESASTNQTSMYLCASSPRAGAYEQYFGPGTRLTVT.

This clone occurred a few times. The sample holds other DNA sequences that translate to the same CDR3. This chain joins TRBV5-4 and TRBJ2-7; D possibly corresponds to TRBD2 (6 bases). The germline V and J ends were trimmed by 0 bases and 1 base, with 11 bases remaining between them. The germline gives CDR1 SGHNT, CDR2 YYREEE (reference sequence). The CDR3 totals 15 residues. The CDR3 protein is CASSLEAGRSYEQYF. The CDR3 DNA sequence: TGTGCCAGCAGCTTGGAAGCAGGGAGGTCCTACGAGCAGTACTTC.

The chain recombines TRBV5-1 with TRBJ2-7; possible D gene TRBD2, 5 bases. This CDR3 has 14 amino acids. Germline V gives CDR1 SGHRS, CDR2 YFSETQ. The V end lost 1 base, the J end lost 2 bases, and 10 bases lay between the germline ends. As DNA, the CDR3 is TGCGCCAGCAGCTTGACAGCGGATACCTACGAGCAGTACTTC. Encoded protein: CASSLTADTYEQYF. Variable domain in full (rest from reference TRBV5-1 and TRBJ2-7): KAGVTQTPRYLIKTRGQQVTLSCSPISGHRSVSWYQQTPGQGLQFLFEYFSETQRNKGNFPGRFSGRQFSNSRSEMNVSTLELGDSALYLCASSLTADTYEQYFGPGTRLTVT.

The chain has TRBV15 and TRBJ1-5, with a tentative D call TRBD1 (5 bases). The V end lost 0 bases, the J end lost 7 bases, and 25 bases lay between the germline ends. CDR1 is LNHNV, CDR2 YYDKDF, per germline (reference sequence). The CDR3 sequence is 19 residues long. Here the CDR3 DNA reads TGTGCCACCAGCAGAGATCTGTATAAGGTATGGGCAGGGTTACAGCCCCAGCATTTT. Amino acids: CATSRDLYKVWAGLQPQHF.